This T cell receptor beta chain was documented in a study of T cell responses to AZD1222 COVID-19 vaccine. Sequencing used immunoSEQ multiplex PCR; TCRdb keeps in-frame clones, though not all of them. The repertoire consists of 120,000 or so clones, with around nine tenths occurring once and the leading ten covering roughly 4.5%. Study-wide results and limits: Donors in the cohort were predominantly white British and more often female, and clonal diversity was possibly underestimated. Repertoires were sampled only after the peak T cell response.

Notes on this clone: What it recognizes is unknown.

This CDR3 is built from 14 residues. Trimming took 6 bases from V and 1 from J, leaving 10 bases between them. Germline assignment: CDR1 MNHEY and CDR2 SVGAGI. Material: peripheral blood, obtained on day 0 of AZD1222 vaccination. The chain recombines TRBV6-5 with TRBJ2-1; a possible D gene is TRBD1 (5 bases). The TCR comes from an adult in good health. CDR3 residues: CASSYQGSYNEQFF. The CDR3 DNA reads as TGTGCCAGCAGCTACCAGGGTTCCTACAATGAGCAGTTCTTC.